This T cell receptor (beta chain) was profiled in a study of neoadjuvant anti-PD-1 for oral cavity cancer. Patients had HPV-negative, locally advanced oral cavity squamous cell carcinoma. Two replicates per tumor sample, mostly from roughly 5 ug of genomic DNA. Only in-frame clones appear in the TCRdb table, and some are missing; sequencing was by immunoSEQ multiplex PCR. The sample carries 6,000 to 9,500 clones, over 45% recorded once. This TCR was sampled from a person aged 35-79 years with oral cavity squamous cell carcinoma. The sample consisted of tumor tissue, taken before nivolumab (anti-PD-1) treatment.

CDR3 nucleotide sequence: TGCAGTGGCCGGGACAGTGAAGCTTTCTTT. This encodes CSGRDSEAFF. The chain employs TRBV20-1 and TRBJ1-1; the match to TRBD1 covers 7 bases. The J segment lost 7 bases and the V segment lost 7 bases, leaving 3 bases of the junction unmatched. CDR3 length equals 10 residues. Germline CDR1 reads DFQATT; CDR2 reads SNEGSKA (reference sequence).